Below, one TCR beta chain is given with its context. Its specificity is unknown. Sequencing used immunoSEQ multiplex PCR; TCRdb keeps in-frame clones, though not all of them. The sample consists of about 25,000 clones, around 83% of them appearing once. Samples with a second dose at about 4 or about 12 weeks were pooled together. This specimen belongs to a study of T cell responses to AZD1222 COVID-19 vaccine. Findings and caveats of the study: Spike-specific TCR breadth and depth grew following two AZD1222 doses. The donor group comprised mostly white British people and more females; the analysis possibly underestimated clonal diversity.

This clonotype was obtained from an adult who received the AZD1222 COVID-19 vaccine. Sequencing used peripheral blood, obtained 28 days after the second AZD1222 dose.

CDR3 region: CASSQVRLTNSGANVLTF. The CDR3 nucleotides are TGTGCCAGCAGCCAAGTTAGACTGACAAACTCTGGGGCCAACGTCCTGACTTTC. The genes are TRBV3-1 (or the pseudogene TRBV3-2) and TRBJ2-6; no clear D. CDR1 is LGHDT, CDR2 YNNKEL, per germline (reference sequence). V was pared by 1 base and J by 0 bases, with 13 bases between. This CDR3 has 18 amino acids.